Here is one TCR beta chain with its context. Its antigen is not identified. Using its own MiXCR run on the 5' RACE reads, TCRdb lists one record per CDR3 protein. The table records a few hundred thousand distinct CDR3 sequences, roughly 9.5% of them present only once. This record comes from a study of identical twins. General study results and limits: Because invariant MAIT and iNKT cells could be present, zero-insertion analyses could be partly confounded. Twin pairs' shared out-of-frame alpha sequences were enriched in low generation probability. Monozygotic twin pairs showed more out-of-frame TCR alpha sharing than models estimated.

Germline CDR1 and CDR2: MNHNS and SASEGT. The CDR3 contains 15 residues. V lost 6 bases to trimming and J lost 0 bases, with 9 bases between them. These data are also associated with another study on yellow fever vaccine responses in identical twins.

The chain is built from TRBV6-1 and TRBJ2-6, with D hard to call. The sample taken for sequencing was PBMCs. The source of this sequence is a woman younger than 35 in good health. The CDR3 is CASSRILSGANVLTF. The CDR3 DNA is TGTGCCAGCAGCCGAATACTCTCTGGGGCCAACGTCCTGACTTTC.